Included here is one TCR beta chain sequence, with context. No antigen is known for it. The assay was immunoSEQ multiplex PCR, and TCRdb's table has in-frame clones only and misses some. The data hold more than 95,000 clones, with 90% observed a single time. These data are taken from a study of T cell responses to AZD1222 COVID-19 vaccine. Study as a whole: Second-dose intervals of approximately 4 or approximately 12 weeks were pooled.

Trimming left V 1 base short and J 9 bases short, with 13 bases between. This CDR3 spans 14 amino acids. The germline V gene encodes CDR1 SGHTA and CDR2 FQGNSA. Points from the study as a whole: All repertoire sampling was performed exclusively after the peak T cell response.

The receptor was derived from an adult in good health. The sequences come from peripheral blood, collected on day 0 of AZD1222 vaccination. J is TRBJ1-3 and V is TRBV7-2; D may be TRBD1 (5 bases). This CDR3 reads CASSLVPREATIYF. DNA of the CDR3: TGTGCCAGCAGCTTAGTTCCCAGGGAGGCCACCATATATTTT.